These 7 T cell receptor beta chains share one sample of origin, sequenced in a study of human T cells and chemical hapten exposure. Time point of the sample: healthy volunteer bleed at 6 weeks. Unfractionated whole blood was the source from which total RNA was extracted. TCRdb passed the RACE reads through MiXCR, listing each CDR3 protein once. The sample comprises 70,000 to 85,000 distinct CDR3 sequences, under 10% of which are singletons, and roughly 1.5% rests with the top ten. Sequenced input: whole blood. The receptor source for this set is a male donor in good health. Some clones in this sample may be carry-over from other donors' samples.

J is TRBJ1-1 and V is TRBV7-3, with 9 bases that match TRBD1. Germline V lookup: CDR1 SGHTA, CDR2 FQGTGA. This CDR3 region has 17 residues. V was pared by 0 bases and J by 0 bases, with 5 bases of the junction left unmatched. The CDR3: CASSLTGTGSLNTEAFF. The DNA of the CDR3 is TGTGCCAGCAGCTTAACCGGGACAGGGAGCTTGAACACTGAAGCTTTCTTT. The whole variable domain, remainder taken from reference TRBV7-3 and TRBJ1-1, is GAGVSQTPSNKVTEKGKYVELRCDPISGHTALYWYRQSLGQGPEFLIYFQGTGAADDSGLPNDRFFAVRPEGSVSTLKIQRTERGDSAVYLCASSLTGTGSLNTEAFFGQGTRLTVV.

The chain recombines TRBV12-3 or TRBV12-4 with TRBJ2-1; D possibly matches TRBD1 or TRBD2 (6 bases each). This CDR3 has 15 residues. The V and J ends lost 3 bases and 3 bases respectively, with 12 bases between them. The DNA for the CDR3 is TGTGCCAGCAGTTTGAGGGGGGAGCACTACAATGAGCAGTTCTTC. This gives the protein CASSLRGEHYNEQFF.

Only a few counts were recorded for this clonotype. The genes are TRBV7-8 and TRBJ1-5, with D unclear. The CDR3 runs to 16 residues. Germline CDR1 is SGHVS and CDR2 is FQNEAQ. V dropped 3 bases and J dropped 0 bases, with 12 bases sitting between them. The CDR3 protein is CASSFDGEISNQPQHF. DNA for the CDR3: TGTGCCAGCAGCTTTGATGGGGAAATTAGCAATCAGCCCCAGCATTTT.

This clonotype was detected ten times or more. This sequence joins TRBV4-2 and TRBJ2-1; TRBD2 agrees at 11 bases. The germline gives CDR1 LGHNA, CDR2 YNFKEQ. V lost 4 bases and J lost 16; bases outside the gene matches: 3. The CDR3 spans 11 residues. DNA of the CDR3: TGTGCCAGCAGCCTTAGCGGGGGGGTTTTCTTC. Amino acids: CASSLSGGVFF.

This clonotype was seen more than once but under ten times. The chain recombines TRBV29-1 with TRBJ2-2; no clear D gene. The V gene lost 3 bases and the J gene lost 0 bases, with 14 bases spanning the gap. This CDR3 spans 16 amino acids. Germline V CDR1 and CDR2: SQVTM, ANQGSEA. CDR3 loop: CSVDIASGPNTGELFF. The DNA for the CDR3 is TGCAGCGTTGACATCGCCTCCGGACCGAACACCGGGGAGCTGTTTTTT.

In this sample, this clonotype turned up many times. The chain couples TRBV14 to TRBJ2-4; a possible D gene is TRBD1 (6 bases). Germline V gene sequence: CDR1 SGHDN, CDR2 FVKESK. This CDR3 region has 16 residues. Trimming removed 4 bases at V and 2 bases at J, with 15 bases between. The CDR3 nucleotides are TGTGCCAGCAGCCCGGGACATCCAGGGCCCAAAAACATTCAGTACTTC. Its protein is CASSPGHPGPKNIQYF.

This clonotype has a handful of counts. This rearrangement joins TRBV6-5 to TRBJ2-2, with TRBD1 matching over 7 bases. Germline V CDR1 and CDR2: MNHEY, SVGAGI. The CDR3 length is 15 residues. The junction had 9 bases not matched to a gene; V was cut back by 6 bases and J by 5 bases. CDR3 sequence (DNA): TGTGCCAGCAGCGAAACAGGGGAATGGACCGGGGAGCTGTTTTTT. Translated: CASSETGEWTGELFF.